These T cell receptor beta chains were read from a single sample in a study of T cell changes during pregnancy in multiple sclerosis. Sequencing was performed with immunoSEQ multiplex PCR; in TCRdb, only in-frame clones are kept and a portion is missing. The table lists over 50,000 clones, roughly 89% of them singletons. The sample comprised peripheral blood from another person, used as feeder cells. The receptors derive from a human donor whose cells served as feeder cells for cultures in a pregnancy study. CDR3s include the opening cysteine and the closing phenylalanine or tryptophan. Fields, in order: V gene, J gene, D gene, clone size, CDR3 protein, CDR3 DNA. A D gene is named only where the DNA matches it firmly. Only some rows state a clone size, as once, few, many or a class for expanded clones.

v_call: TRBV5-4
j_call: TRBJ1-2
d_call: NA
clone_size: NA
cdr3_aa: CASSLAPSGNYGYTF
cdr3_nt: TGTGCCAGCAGCTTGGCCCCGAGTGGTAACTATGGCTACACCTTC

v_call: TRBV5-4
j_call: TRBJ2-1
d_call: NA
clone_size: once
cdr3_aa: CASLEFSPFGYNEQFF
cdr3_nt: TGTGCCAGCCTTGAGTTTAGCCCCTTCGGATACAATGAGCAGTTCTTC

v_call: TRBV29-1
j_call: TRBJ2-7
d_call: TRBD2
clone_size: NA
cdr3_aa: CSVKLAGAYEQYF
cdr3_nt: TGCAGCGTAAAACTAGCGGGAGCTTACGAGCAGTACTTC

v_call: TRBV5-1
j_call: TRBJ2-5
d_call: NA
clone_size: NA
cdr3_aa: CASSPGVDFPETQYF
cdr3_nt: TGCGCCAGCAGCCCAGGGGTCGACTTCCCAGAGACCCAGTACTTC

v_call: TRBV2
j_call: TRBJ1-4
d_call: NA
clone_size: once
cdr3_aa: CASSEFLGEKLFF
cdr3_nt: TGTGCCAGCAGTGAATTTTTGGGGGAAAAACTGTTTTTT

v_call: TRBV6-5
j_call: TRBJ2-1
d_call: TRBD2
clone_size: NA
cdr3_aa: CASSYSMSGVYNEQFF
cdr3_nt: TGTGCCAGCAGTTACTCCATGAGCGGGGTTTACAATGAGCAGTTCTTC

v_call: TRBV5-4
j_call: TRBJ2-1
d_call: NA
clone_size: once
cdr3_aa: CASSMTLGGAQFF
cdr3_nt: TGTGCCAGCAGCATGACACTGGGTGGGGCGCAGTTCTTC

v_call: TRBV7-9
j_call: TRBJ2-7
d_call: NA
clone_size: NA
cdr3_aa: CASSFESYEQYF
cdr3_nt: TGTGCCAGCAGCTTTGAGTCTTACGAGCAGTACTTC

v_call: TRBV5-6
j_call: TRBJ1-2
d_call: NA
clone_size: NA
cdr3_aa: CASSLGDRGYNYGYTF
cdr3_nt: TGTGCCAGCAGCTTGGGGGACCGAGGATATAACTATGGCTACACCTTC

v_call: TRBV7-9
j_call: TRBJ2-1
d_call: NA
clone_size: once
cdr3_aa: CASSGSGPDHYNEQFF
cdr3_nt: TGTGCCAGCAGCGGAAGTGGGCCGGATCACTACAATGAGCAGTTCTTC

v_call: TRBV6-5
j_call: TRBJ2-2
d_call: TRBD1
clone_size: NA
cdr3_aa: CASRRQGFGELFF
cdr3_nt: TGTGCCAGCAGAAGACAGGGTTTCGGGGAGCTGTTTTTT

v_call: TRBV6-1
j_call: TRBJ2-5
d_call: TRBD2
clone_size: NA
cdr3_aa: CASRSPTSSGETQYF
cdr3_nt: TGTGCCAGCAGGTCCCCGACTAGCTCTGGAGAGACCCAGTACTTC

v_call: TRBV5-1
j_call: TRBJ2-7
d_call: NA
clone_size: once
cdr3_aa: CASSLSQVGLEQYF
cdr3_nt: TGCGCCAGCAGCTTGAGTCAGGTTGGTCTCGAGCAGTACTTC

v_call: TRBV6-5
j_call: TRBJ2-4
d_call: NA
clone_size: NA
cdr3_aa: CASSYSPAGPQNIQYF
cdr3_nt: TGTGCCAGCAGTTACTCACCGGCGGGGCCGCAAAACATTCAGTACTTC

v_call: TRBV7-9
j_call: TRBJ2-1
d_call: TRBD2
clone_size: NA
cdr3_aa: CASSPRTSGGIHEQFF
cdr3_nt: TGTGCCAGCAGCCCTAGGACTAGCGGGGGGATACATGAGCAGTTCTTC

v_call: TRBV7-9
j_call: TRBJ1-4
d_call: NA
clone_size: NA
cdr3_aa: CASSFTDNEKLFF
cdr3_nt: TGTGCCAGCAGCTTTACGGATAATGAAAAACTGTTTTTT

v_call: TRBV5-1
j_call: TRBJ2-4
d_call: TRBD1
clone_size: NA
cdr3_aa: CASSTQGANIQYF
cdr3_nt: TGCGCCAGCAGCACACAGGGGGCGAACATTCAGTACTTC

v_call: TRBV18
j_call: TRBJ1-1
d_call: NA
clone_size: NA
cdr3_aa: CASSPGTDSAAFF
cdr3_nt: TGTGCCAGCTCCCCTGGGACCGATTCCGCAGCTTTCTTT

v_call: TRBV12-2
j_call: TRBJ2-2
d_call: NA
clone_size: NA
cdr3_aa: CASRLEIRTGVVTGELFF
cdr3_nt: TGTGCAAGTCGCTTAGAAATTCGGACAGGGGTTGTGACCGGGGAGCTGTTTTTT

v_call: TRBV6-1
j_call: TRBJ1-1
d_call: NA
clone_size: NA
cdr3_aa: CASRAGGEAFF
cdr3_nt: TGTGCCAGCAGGGCCGGAGGTGAAGCTTTCTTT

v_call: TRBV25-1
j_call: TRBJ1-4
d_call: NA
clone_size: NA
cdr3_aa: CASSVENEKLFF
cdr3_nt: TGTGCCAGCAGTGTGGAGAATGAAAAACTGTTTTTT

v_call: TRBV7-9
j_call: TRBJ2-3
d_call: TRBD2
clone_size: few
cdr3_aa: CASSLGTSADTQYF
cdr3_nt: TGTGCCAGCAGCCTCGGGACTAGCGCAGATACGCAGTATTTT